A selection of T cell receptor beta chains follows, all from one sample in a study of molecular identifiers for immune sequencing clone quantification. MiXCR, applied by TCRdb to the PCR reads, yields one record per CDR3 protein. The data contain about 320,000 distinct CDR3 sequences, roughly a quarter of them singletons. The sequenced sample was naive CD8+ T cells from blood, with Jurkat cell RNA spiked in. The receptors here all came from a human donor in good health. Some libraries in this study had Jurkat cell RNA spiked in. CDR3s leave out the opening cysteine and the closing phenylalanine or tryptophan. Fields, in order: J gene, V gene, CDR3 protein.

j_gene: TRBJ2-2; v_gene: TRBV27; CDR3aa: ASSQLTEPGELF
j_gene: TRBJ2-5; v_gene: TRBV5-4; CDR3aa: ASSFGSSPGWWETQY
j_gene: TRBJ2-1; v_gene: TRBV7-9; CDR3aa: ASSRQADIQF
j_gene: TRBJ1-5; v_gene: TRBV6-1; CDR3aa: ASSGRDRTNQPQH
j_gene: TRBJ2-3; v_gene: TRBV27; CDR3aa: ASSLRGYSYTDTQY
j_gene: TRBJ2-3; v_gene: TRBV7-9; CDR3aa: ASSFFGQGPGPDTQY
j_gene: TRBJ2-3; v_gene: TRBV20-1; CDR3aa: SAREPLLPEDTQY
j_gene: TRBJ1-1; v_gene: TRBV6-5; CDR3aa: ASSYFGGDTEAF
j_gene: TRBJ1-1; v_gene: TRBV6-5; CDR3aa: ASMGGTTEAF
j_gene: TRBJ2-7; v_gene: TRBV5-4; CDR3aa: ASSSHRSYEQY
j_gene: TRBJ2-7; v_gene: TRBV20-1; CDR3aa: SAGERDRVYEQY
j_gene: TRBJ1-1; v_gene: TRBV5-6; CDR3aa: ASTVLPGVNTAAF
j_gene: TRBJ1-1; v_gene: TRBV7-9; CDR3aa: ASSLVGKQGIGTEAF
j_gene: TRBJ1-6; v_gene: TRBV12-3/TRBV12-4; CDR3aa: ASSPAYNSPLH
j_gene: TRBJ1-2; v_gene: TRBV7-9; CDR3aa: ASSLVLGGYGYT